The 10 T cell receptor beta chains reported below all come from one sample, sequenced in a study of Graves' ophthalmopathy and Graves' hyperthyroidism listed by TCRdb under 2018. The data were produced on an Illumina HiSeq 2000. For repertoire sequencing, TCR beta CDR3 regions were amplified from RNA transcripts. The first round was an RT-PCR using HTBI primers with the Qiagen OneStep RT-PCR kit, and this first round was followed by a second-round multiplex PCR, then size selection and purification. TCRdb reprocessed the public reads (quality trimming at Q25 with fastp, clone calling with MiXCR) and kept in-frame beta chains. Each entry is one CDR3 protein sequence, shown with its most common DNA and genes. A total of about 600,000 distinct CDR3 sequences appear in this sample, under 45% of them only once. The ten largest clones take up 3.5% to 4.5% of the sample. Sequenced: peripheral blood or thyroid tissue (not recorded which). The receptors were gathered from an adult man with Graves' hyperthyroidism.

The chain recombines TRBV6-5 with TRBJ2-7; D uncertain. Germline V lookup: CDR1 MNHEY, CDR2 SVGAGI. The CDR3 is 14 amino acids. With 7 bases removed from V and 0 bases from J, the gap between germline ends came to 13 bases. This CDR3 is CASTEGKTSYEQYF. For the CDR3, the DNA is TGTGCCAGCACCGAAGGGAAAACCTCCTACGAGCAGTACTTC.

There are a few counts of this clonotype. The chain uses TRBV20-1 and TRBJ2-3, with D tentatively TRBD2 (5 bases). V was clipped by 0 bases and J by 4 bases, with 17 bases between them. Looked up from germline, CDR1 is DFQATT and CDR2 is SNEGSKA (reference sequence). The CDR3 consists of 16 residues. The CDR3 region has the DNA TGCAGTGCTAGAGAGGCGGAACTAGGCATCCCAGATACGCAGTATTTT. This codes for CSAREAELGIPDTQYF.

This clonotype was recorded only once. This chain uses TRBV7-9 with TRBJ2-3; 7 bases agree with TRBD2. The CDR3 has 16 residues. Trimming removed 2 bases from V and 11 bases from J; junction bases left unmatched: 16. Germline assignment: CDR1 SEHNR and CDR2 FQNEAQ (reference sequence). The CDR3 region has the DNA TGTGCCAGCAGCTTACTAGCGGCAGCCCACTACAATGAGCAGTATTTT. Its translation: CASSLLAAAHYNEQYF.

This clonotype was detected ten times or more. V usage is TRBV28 and J usage is TRBJ1-1; D gene unclear. CDR3 size: 12 residues. Germline assignment: CDR1 MDHEN and CDR2 SYDVKM. The germline V and J ends were trimmed by 8 bases and 9 bases, with 16 bases remaining between them. This chain's CDR3 is CASRLRREQAFF. The CDR3 DNA sequence: TGTGCCAGCCGTCTCCGGCGAGAACAAGCTTTCTTT.

The chain uses TRBV12-3 or TRBV12-4 and TRBJ2-7, with 7 bases fitting TRBD2. The J call could be wrong; TRBJ2-1 is a better fit for the DNA end. This CDR3 comprises 14 residues. This CDR3 reads CASKGLEPYNEQFF. CDR3 DNA: TGTGCCAGCAAAGGACTAGAACCCTACAATGAGCAGTTCTTC.

This clonotype occurred many times. The chain links TRBV29-1 to TRBJ1-1, with a possible D match to TRBD1 (5 bases). CDR1 is SQVTM, CDR2 ANQGSEA, per germline. The CDR3 contains 13 residues. The V gene lost 7 bases and the J gene lost 11 bases, with 23 bases spanning the gap. The CDR3 nucleotides are TGCAGCGGACTCACCGGGGCCAGTTTACGGGCTTTCTTT. It is translated as CSGLTGASLRAFF.

This clonotype was seen a few times. The chain employs TRBV11-3 and TRBJ2-6; D is unclear. Deletions cut 1 base from V and 0 bases from J, with 16 bases between. CDR1 is SGHNT, CDR2 YENEEA, per germline. The CDR3 is 19 amino acids. CDR3 DNA: TGTGCCAGCAGCTTAGGGGTGCGTAGGGCCCACTCTGGGGCCAACGTCCTGACTTTC. Translation: CASSLGVRRAHSGANVLTF.

V usage is TRBV10-3 and J usage is TRBJ1-2, with D possibly TRBD1 on 6 matching bases. The CDR3 is 16 residues long. Looked up from germline, CDR1 is ENHRY and CDR2 is SYGVKD. V gave up 2 bases and J gave up 8 bases, with 21 bases separating them. The CDR3 sequence: CAISEVVAGAGWGYTF. The DNA for the CDR3 is TGTGCCATCAGTGAGGTCGTGGCAGGGGCAGGCTGGGGCTACACCTTC.

In DNA, the CDR3 is TGCAGCGTTGAAGATAGCGGGAGGTACGAGCAGTACTTC. It specifies CSVEDSGRYEQYF. The chain is built from TRBV29-1 and TRBJ2-7, with 10 bases lining up with TRBD2. Germline V gives CDR1 SQVTM, CDR2 ANQGSEA. The CDR3 totals 13 residues. V shed 0 bases, J shed 4 bases, and the junction held 0 bases outside the gene matches.

This clonotype was counted at least ten times. In nucleotides, the CDR3 is TGCGCCAGCAGTCCGCGACAGGGGCCAGCGAACACCGGGGAGCTGTTTTTT. The encoded protein is CASSPRQGPANTGELFF. The J gene is TRBJ2-2, the V gene TRBV10-1; 8 bases line up with TRBD1. This CDR3 comprises 17 residues. V lost 5 bases, J lost 0 bases, and 8 bases stayed unmatched. Per germline, CDR1 WNHNN and CDR2 SYGVQD (reference sequence).